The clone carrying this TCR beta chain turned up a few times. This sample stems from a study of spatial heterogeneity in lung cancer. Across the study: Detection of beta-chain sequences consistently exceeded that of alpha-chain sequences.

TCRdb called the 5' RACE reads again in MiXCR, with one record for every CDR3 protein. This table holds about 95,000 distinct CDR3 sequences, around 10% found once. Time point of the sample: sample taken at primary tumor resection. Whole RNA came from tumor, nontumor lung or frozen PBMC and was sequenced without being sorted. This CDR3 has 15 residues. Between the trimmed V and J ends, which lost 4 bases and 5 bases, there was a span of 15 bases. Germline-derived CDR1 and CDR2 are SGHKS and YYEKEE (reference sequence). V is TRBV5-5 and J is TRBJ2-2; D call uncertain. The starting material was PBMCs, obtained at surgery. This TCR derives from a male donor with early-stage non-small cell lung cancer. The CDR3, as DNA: TGTGCCAGCAGCCCGCACTTTTGGGGAACCGGGGAGCTGTTTTTT. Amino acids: CASSPHFWGTGELFF.